This TCR beta chain appears in the sequencing data of a study of blood T cell repertoires in COVID-19. Recovery among Cohort 3 donors was established by two negative PCRs, clearance, or symptom resolution. Sequencing was performed with immunoSEQ multiplex PCR; in TCRdb, only in-frame clones are kept and a portion is missing. The table has approximately 450,000 clones, more than 80% seen once. This clone was seen just once. The CDR3 loop spans 8 amino acids. Germline values: CDR1 SNHLY, CDR2 FYNNEI. Trimming pared 7 bases from V and 11 bases from J, leaving 5 bases between. The clonotype comes from a man aged 25 to 45 who had recovered from COVID-19. The sequencing input was PBMCs or T cells enriched from blood (not recorded which). The chain carries TRBV2 and TRBJ1-1; D unclear. For the CDR3, the DNA is TGTGCCAGCACTATGGCTTTCTTT. This gives the protein CASTMAFF.